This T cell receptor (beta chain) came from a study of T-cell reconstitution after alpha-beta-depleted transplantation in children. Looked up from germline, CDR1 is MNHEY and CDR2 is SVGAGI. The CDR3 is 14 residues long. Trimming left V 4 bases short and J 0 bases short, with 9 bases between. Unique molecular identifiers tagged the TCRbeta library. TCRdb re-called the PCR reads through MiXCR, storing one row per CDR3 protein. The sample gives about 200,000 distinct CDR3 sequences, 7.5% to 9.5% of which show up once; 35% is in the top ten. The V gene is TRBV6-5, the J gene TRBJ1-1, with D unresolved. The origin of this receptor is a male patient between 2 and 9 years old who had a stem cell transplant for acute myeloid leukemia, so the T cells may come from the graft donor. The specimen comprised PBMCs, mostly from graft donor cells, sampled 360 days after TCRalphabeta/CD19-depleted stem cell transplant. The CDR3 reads CASSLPGLNTEAFF. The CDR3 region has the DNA TGTGCCAGCAGTTTGCCAGGTCTGAACACTGAAGCTTTCTTT.